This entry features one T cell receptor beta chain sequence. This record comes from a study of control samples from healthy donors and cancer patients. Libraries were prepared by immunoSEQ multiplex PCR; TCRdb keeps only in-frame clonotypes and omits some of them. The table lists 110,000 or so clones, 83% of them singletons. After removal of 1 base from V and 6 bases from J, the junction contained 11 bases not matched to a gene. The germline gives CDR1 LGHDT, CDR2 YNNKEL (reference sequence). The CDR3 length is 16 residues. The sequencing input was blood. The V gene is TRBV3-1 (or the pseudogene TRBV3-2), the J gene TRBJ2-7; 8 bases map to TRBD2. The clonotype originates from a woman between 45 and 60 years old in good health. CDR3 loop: CASSQGATSGGGEQYF. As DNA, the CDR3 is TGTGCCAGCAGCCAAGGGGCTACTAGCGGTGGAGGCGAGCAGTACTTC.